This T cell receptor (beta chain) derives from a study of neurological immune-mediated disorders. This CDR3 region has 17 residues. Trimming took off 0 bases at V and 4 bases at J, with 19 bases between the two ends. CDR1 and CDR2 (germline): SEHNR, FQNEAQ (reference sequence). This clonotype was counted many times. With 10-nucleotide random UMIs included, cDNA was synthesized by 5'RACE. TCRdb reprocessed the 5' RACE reads with MiXCR, giving one entry per CDR3 protein. The table lists around 60,000 distinct CDR3 sequences, 3% to 3.5% of them singletons, with 7.1% in the top ten. The specimen sequenced was PBMCs. The sequence derives from a woman aged 55-69 years with multiple sclerosis. The chain joins TRBV7-9 to TRBJ2-7; D is perhaps TRBD2 (6 bases). Here the CDR3 reads CASSLAEGGLSDYEQYF. The CDR3 DNA is TGTGCCAGCAGCTTAGCGGAGGGCGGGCTATCGGATTACGAGCAGTACTTC.